This entry features one TCR beta chain sequence. This clonotype has at least ten counts. There is no known antigen for this receptor. Base qualities are not at hand, and no much larger clone is one base apart. This entry belongs to a study of T cells in Graves' hyperthyroidism and ophthalmopathy (dated by TCRdb to about 2019). Background for the entire study: To identify distinguishing TCR V-J signatures, a discovery cohort of about a hundred patients was used, comprising under 45 with Graves' ophthalmopathy and around 60 with stable Graves' hyperthyroidism. Whether ophthalmopathy could be predicted prospectively was tested in an independent validation cohort made up of 18 to 20 hyperthyroidism patients plus 17 patients who later progressed to ophthalmopathy. The approximately 98 discovery patients were randomly divided into training and test sets at a 7:3 ratio. In addition, the study compared T-cell repertoires in thyroid tissue and in blood from several Graves' hyperthyroidism patients. Once sampling was done, hyperthyroidism patients were given methimazole at a starting dose of 30 mg daily, whereas ophthalmopathy patients were given high-dose intravenous methylprednisolone. According to the paper, TCR Vbeta CDR3 sequencing was carried out on 135 peripheral blood samples, which came from 40 to 45 ophthalmopathy, some 73 hyperthyroidism and roughly 17 progressor patients. The research as a whole found: In validation, the model predicted progression to ophthalmopathy with approximately 70% sensitivity and about 73% specificity, a median of 6.5 months before onset. Most expanded thyroid clonotypes (frequency above 0.001) were also detected in blood, a finding suggesting that blood repertoires may reflect thyroid immune responses. No statistical method was used to fix the sample size in advance, and group allocation was not hidden from the investigators. Ophthalmopathy was separated from stable hyperthyroidism by a 13 V-J signature model, with 87.88% sensitivity and about 81% specificity obtained in cross-validation and 80%/75% obtained in testing.

V gives up 4 bases and J gives up 2 bases, and the segment between their germline ends measures 2 bases. Reading from cysteine to phenylalanine, the CDR3 counts 11 amino acids. Here the CDR3 DNA is all that survives: 33 bases in frame from base 1. CDR1 and CDR2 (SGHRS, YFSETQ) derive from the germline V gene. Stable Graves' hyperthyroidism was defined as no progression to ophthalmopathy during 18 months of follow-up. Hyperthyroidism patients were newly diagnosed, had a disease duration of under 2 months, and were aged 18 to 65 years. Exclusion was applied to patients with uncontrolled infections, other autoimmune diseases, pregnancy or lactation. Clinical symptoms, serum thyroxine and TRAb, thyroid ultrasound, and orbital computed tomography formed the basis for the diagnoses. Total RNA was extracted using Trizol reagent, and RNA quality was assessed on an Agilent 2100 Bioanalyzer. The TCR beta CDR3 regions were amplified from the RNA transcripts. The TCR CDR3 was subjected to a first round of RT-PCR using the HTBI primer set and the Qiagen OneStep RT-PCR kit. Libraries were constructed in a second round of multiplex PCR, after which size selection and purification were carried out. Libraries were sequenced paired-end with 100 bp reads on an Illumina HiSeq2000. As for the original processing: SOAPnuke was used to process the raw data, with reads discarded if the reads contained adapters or uncalled bases, had a mean Phred below 15, or lacked an exact constant-primer or identifier match. COPE v1.2.5 was used to merge high-quality paired reads, and clonotypes were defined as unique nucleotide sequences. Clonotypes were aligned to IMGT TRBV, TRBD and TRBJ reference segments using MiTCR v1.1. The analysis was restricted to V-J combinations with a frequency above 0.0001, which together covered about 99% of the repertoires. A TCS score was defined as the ratio between F50 (clonal expansion) and ExV (chaos), using BLOSUM62-based TCRdist between CDR3 peptides within each V-J. Welch's t-statistics and random forest reduced fewer than 600 V-J features to under 15, which were used in a naive Bayes classifier (R e1071). The similarity between thyroid and blood repertoires was quantified using the Morisita-Horn index. TCRdb cleaned the public reads at Q25 with fastp, built clones with MiXCR and kept in-frame beta chains. Each CDR3 protein gets just one entry, which takes the most common genes and DNA from the rows behind it. These V and J calls are TCRdb output, not the study's own analysis. Across this sample there are some 98,000 distinct CDR3 sequences, with around 40% seen only once. Of the sample, 10% is held by the ten largest clones.

Sample: peripheral blood or thyroid tissue (not recorded which). The V and J segments used are TRBV5-1 and TRBJ2-3; the D gene is not confidently resolved. The sequence was collected from a woman in her 30s with Graves' hyperthyroidism. The CDR3 region reads CASSNTDTQYF. The nucleotides read TGCGCCAGCAGCAACACAGATACGCAGTATTTT. Beyond the CDR3, the reference TRBV5-1 and TRBJ2-3 genes provide the residues; the full variable domain reads: KAGVTQTPRYLIKTRGQQVTLSCSPISGHRSVSWYQQTPGQGLQFLFEYFSETQRNKGNFPGRFSGRQFSNSRSEMNVSTLELGDSALYLCASSNTDTQYFGPGTRLTVL.